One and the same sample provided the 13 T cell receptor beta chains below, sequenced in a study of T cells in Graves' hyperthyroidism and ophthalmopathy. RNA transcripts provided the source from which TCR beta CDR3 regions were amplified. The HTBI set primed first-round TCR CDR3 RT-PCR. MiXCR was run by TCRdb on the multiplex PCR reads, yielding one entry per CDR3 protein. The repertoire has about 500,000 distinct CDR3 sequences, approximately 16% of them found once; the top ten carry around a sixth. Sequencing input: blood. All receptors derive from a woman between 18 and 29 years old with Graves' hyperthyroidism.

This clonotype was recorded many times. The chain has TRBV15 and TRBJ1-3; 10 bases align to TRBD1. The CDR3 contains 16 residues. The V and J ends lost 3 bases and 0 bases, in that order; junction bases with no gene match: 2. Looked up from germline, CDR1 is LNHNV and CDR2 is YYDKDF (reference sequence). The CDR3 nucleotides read TGTGCCACCAGCAGGGGGACAGGGGCCTCTGGAAACACCATATATTTT. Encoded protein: CATSRGTGASGNTIYF.

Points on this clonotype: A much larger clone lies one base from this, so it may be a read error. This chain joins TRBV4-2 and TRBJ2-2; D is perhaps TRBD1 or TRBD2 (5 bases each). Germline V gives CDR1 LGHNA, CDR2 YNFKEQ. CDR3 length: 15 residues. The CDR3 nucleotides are TGTGCCAGCAGCCAAAGTCAGGACAACACCGGGGAGCCGTTTTTT. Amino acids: CASSQSQDNTGEPFF.

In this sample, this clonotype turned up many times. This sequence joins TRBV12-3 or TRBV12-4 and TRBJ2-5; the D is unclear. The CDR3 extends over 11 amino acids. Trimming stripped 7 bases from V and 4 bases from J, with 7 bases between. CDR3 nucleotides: TGTGCCAGCAAGGGATTAGAGACCCAGTACTTC. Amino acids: CASKGLETQYF.

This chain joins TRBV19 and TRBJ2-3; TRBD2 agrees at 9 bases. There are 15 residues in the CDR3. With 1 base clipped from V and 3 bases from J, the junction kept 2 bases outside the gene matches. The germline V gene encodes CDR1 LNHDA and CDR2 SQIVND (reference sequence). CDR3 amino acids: CASSIGGGATDTQYF. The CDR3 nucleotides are TGTGCCAGTAGTATAGGCGGGGGGGCAACAGATACGCAGTATTTT.

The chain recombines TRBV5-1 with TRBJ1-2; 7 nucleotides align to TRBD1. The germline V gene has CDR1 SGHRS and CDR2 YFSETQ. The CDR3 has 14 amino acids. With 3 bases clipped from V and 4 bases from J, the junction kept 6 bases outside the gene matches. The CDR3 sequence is CASSSSGGAYGYTF. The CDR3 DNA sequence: TGCGCCAGCAGCTCCTCAGGGGGAGCCTATGGCTACACCTTC.

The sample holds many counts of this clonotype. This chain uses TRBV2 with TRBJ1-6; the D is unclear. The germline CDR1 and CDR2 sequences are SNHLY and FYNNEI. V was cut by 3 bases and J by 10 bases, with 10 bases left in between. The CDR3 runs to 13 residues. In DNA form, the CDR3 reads TGTGCCAGCAGTGATAACCCAGTCTCACCCCTCCACTTT. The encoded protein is CASSDNPVSPLHF.

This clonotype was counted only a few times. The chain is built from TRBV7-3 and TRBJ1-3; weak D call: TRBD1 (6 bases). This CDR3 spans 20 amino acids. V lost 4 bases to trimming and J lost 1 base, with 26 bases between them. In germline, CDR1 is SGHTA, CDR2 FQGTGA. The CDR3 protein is CASSSFEPATGDKSGNTIYF. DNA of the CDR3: TGTGCCAGCAGCTCCTTCGAACCAGCGACAGGAGATAAATCTGGAAACACCATATATTTT. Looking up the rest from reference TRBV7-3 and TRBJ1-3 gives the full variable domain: GAGVSQTPSNKVTEKGKYVELRCDPISGHTALYWYRQSLGQGPEFLIYFQGTGAADDSGLPNDRFFAVRPEGSVSTLKIQRTERGDSAVYLCASSSFEPATGDKSGNTIYFGEGSWLTVV.

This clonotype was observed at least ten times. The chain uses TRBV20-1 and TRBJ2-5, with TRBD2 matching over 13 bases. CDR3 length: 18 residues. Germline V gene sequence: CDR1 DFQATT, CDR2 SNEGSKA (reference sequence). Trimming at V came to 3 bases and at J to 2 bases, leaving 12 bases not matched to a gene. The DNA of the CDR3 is TGCAGTGCTAGCCCTTGGACTAGCGGGGGACCAATTCAAGAGACCCAGTACTTC. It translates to CSASPWTSGGPIQETQYF.

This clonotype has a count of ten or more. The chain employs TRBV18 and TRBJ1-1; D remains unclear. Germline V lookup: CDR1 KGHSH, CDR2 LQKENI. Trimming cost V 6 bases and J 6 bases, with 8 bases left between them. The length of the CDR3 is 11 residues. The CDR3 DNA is TGTGCCAGCTCTAATACGGCTGAAGCTTTCTTT. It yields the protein CASSNTAEAFF.

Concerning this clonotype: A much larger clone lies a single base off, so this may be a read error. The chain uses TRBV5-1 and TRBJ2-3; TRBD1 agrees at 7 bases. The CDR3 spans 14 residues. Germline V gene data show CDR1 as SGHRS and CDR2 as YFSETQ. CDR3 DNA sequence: TGCGCCAGCAGCCCCTTCGAGGGGGCAGATGCGCAGTATTTT. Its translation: CASSPFEGADAQYF. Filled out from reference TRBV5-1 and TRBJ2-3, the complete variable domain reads KAGVTQTPRYLIKTRGQQVTLSCSPISGHRSVSWYQQTPGQGLQFLFEYFSETQRNKGNFPGRFSGRQFSNSRSEMNVSTLELGDSALYLCASSPFEGADAQYFGPGTRLTVL.

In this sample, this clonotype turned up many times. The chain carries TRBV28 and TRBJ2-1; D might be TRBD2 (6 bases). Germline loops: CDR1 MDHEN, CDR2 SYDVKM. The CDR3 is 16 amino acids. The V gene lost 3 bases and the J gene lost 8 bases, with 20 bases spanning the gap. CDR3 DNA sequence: TGTGCCAGCAGTTTTTCGCCGGGAGCAACCCAGGATGAGCAGTTCTTC. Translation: CASSFSPGATQDEQFF.

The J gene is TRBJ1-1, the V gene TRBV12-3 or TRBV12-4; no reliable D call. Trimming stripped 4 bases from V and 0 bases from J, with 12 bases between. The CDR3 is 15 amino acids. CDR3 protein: CASSSAHRLNTEAFF. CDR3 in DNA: TGTGCCAGCAGTTCAGCCCATCGTCTGAACACTGAAGCTTTCTTT.

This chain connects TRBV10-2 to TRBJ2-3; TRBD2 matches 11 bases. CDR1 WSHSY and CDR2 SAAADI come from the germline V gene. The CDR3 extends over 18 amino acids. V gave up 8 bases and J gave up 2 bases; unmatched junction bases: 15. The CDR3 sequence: CASDITGVAGGLTDTQYF. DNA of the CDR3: TGCGCCAGCGACATCACGGGGGTAGCGGGGGGGCTCACAGATACGCAGTATTTT.